These T cell receptor beta chains were read from a single sample in a study of T cell responses to AZD1222 COVID-19 vaccine. Produced via immunoSEQ multiplex PCR; TCRdb's table is partial and in-frame only. The sample has about 100,000 clones, 87% seen once. The sequenced sample was peripheral blood, obtained on day 0 of AZD1222 vaccination. These receptors originate from an adult in good health. Each CDR3 is given with its conserved first and last residue. D genes are given only for firm matches. Size is omitted from some rows. Given values are once, few, many or a class for expanded clones.

CDR3nt,CDR3aa,j_gene,d_gene,v_gene,abundance
TGTGCCAGCGCGGGACAGGGGCGAACCGGGGAGCTGTTTTTT,CASAGQGRTGELFF,TRBJ2-2,TRBD1,TRBV2,.
TGTGCCAGCAGTCTTTTCAACACTGAAGCTTTCTTT,CASSLFNTEAFF,TRBJ1-1,.,TRBV6-6,.
TGTGCCATCAGTGAGTCTGGACCTTCTCAGACCCAGTACTTC,CAISESGPSQTQYF,TRBJ2-5,.,TRBV10-3,once
TGTGCCAGCAGCCAGTCAGGCAGACCCTATGGCTACACCTTC,CASSQSGRPYGYTF,TRBJ1-2,.,TRBV5-6,few
TGTGCCAGCAGCTTCTCCTATAATTCACCCCTCCACTTT,CASSFSYNSPLHF,TRBJ1-6,.,TRBV7-2,.
TGTGCCACCAGTGCTAGCAGGGGCACAGATACGCAGTATTTT,CATSASRGTDTQYF,TRBJ2-3,.,TRBV15,.
TGTGCCAGCAGCTTGGGAACAGCTAACGATGGCTACACCTTC,CASSLGTANDGYTF,TRBJ1-2,.,TRBV5-4,.
TGTGCCAGCAGCTTATACAGGGATAGCAATCAGCCCCAGCATTTT,CASSLYRDSNQPQHF,TRBJ1-5,.,TRBV7-2,.
TGTGCCAGTAGTATTGTAGGGTCAGATACGCAGTATTTT,CASSIVGSDTQYF,TRBJ2-3,.,TRBV19,.
TGTGCCAGCAGCCCCTACGACAGGCTTAACACTGAAGCTTTCTTT,CASSPYDRLNTEAFF,TRBJ1-1,.,TRBV7-9,few
TGTGCCTGGAAGGGCAGTATGAATGAAAAACTGTTTTTT,CAWKGSMNEKLFF,TRBJ1-4,.,TRBV30,.
TGTGCCAGCAGCACGGGGACAGGGGGCGCCTACAATGAGCAGTTCTTC,CASSTGTGGAYNEQFF,TRBJ2-1,TRBD1,TRBV7-9,.
TGCGCCAGCAGCCAGGAGGAGGGGGCAGGTCAGCCCCAGCATTTT,CASSQEEGAGQPQHF,TRBJ1-5,TRBD1,TRBV4-3,.
TGTGCCAGCAGCAACAGGGGAAGGGGGCCTAATGAAAAACTGTTTTTT,CASSNRGRGPNEKLFF,TRBJ1-4,TRBD1,TRBV11-3,.
TGTGCCAGCAGCCCCCTCGGCGGACAGGGTTCTGAGCAGTTCTTC,CASSPLGGQGSEQFF,TRBJ2-1,TRBD1,TRBV4-2,.
TGTGCCACCAGCAGCGCCAGCCTAGCGGGGTACACCGGGGAGCTGTTTTTT,CATSSASLAGYTGELFF,TRBJ2-2,TRBD2,TRBV15,.
TGTGCCAGCAGTCCGGACAGGGCCTATGGCTACACCTTC,CASSPDRAYGYTF,TRBJ1-2,TRBD1,TRBV6-1,once
TGTGCCAGCAGCTCCAGTCAGGGAACTTCATATAATTCACCCCTCCACTTT,CASSSSQGTSYNSPLHF,TRBJ1-6,.,TRBV11-3,few
TGTGCCAGCACCGAGGTCCGACCCCCTGAAGCTTTCTTT,CASTEVRPPEAFF,TRBJ1-1,.,TRBV11-1,.
TGTGCCTGGAGTCAGTCGACAAGGGGGAATGAAAAACTGTTTTTT,CAWSQSTRGNEKLFF,TRBJ1-4,.,TRBV30,.
TGTGCCAGCAGGACAGGGGGTCCCGCCTCTGGAAACACCATATATTTT,CASRTGGPASGNTIYF,TRBJ1-3,TRBD1,TRBV3-1/TRBV3-2,.
TGCAGCGTCATTTACAGGGATTATGGCTACACCTTC,CSVIYRDYGYTF,TRBJ1-2,.,TRBV29-1,.
TGTGCCAGTAGTATCGGAGGGGTCGATACGCAGTATTTT,CASSIGGVDTQYF,TRBJ2-3,.,TRBV19,once
TGTGCCTGGAGTGTAGTGATGAACACTGAAGCTTTCTTT,CAWSVVMNTEAFF,TRBJ1-1,.,TRBV30,.
TGTGCCAGCAGCTTAGCGAGAAGGGACAGGGGTTTGGATGGCAATCAGCCCCAGCATTTT,CASSLARRDRGLDGNQPQHF,TRBJ1-5,TRBD1,TRBV7-8,.
TGTGCCAGCAGCGGAAGGACATGGCATGGCTACACCTTC,CASSGRTWHGYTF,TRBJ1-2,.,TRBV7-9,.
TGTGCCAGCAGCCGGAGTTTCTACAATGAGCAGTTCTTC,CASSRSFYNEQFF,TRBJ2-1,.,TRBV7-2,.
TGTGCCAGCAGTTTAGACAGGGGGTCAAATAATTCACCCCTCCACTTT,CASSLDRGSNNSPLHF,TRBJ1-6,TRBD1,TRBV27,.
TGTGCCAGCAGTTTATCGGGATCTCAGCCCCAGCATTTT,CASSLSGSQPQHF,TRBJ1-5,.,TRBV27,.
TGTGCCAGCAGGTGGGGGGCCAGCACTGAAGCTTTCTTT,CASRWGASTEAFF,TRBJ1-1,.,TRBV2,.
TGTGCCAGTAGTCCTCATAGAGCAGCGGAAGCTTTCTTT,CASSPHRAAEAFF,TRBJ1-1,.,TRBV19,once
TGCGCCAGCACCGAGGGGACAGGGGCCACTGAAGCTTTCTTT,CASTEGTGATEAFF,TRBJ1-1,TRBD1,TRBV10-2,.
TGTGCCAGCAGCCCAATGGAGGGCGCGGGGAAGACCCAGTACTTC,CASSPMEGAGKTQYF,TRBJ2-5,.,TRBV27,.
TGTGCCAGCAGCTATTCATTCGCGGGGGACCAGTTCTTC,CASSYSFAGDQFF,TRBJ2-1,TRBD2,TRBV3-1/TRBV3-2,.
TGTGCCAGCAGTCCGGGACAGGGACGTGAGACCCAGTACTTC,CASSPGQGRETQYF,TRBJ2-5,TRBD1,TRBV7-9,once
TGTGCCAGCAGCTTATTTGGGCGTGGGGGGGGCCCTACTAATGAAAAACTGTTTTTT,CASSLFGRGGGPTNEKLFF,TRBJ1-4,.,TRBV7-8,.
TGTGCCAGCAGCCCAGGACAGGCAAGAGCTAACTATGGCTACACCTTC,CASSPGQARANYGYTF,TRBJ1-2,TRBD1,TRBV7-9,.
TGTGCCAGCAGTTTATTAGGGGGGCCGTGGCAAGAGACCCAGTACTTC,CASSLLGGPWQETQYF,TRBJ2-5,.,TRBV27,.
TGCGCCAGCAGCCAAGCTATCAATTCACCCCTCCACTTT,CASSQAINSPLHF,TRBJ1-6,.,TRBV4-1,.
TGTGCCAGCAGCTTAAAGAAGGAAGCTTTCTTT,CASSLKKEAFF,TRBJ1-1,.,TRBV11-3,few
TGTGCCAGTAGCTCTGGCGGGGGTAGCACAGATACGCAGTATTTT,CASSSGGGSTDTQYF,TRBJ2-3,TRBD2,TRBV28,.
TGTGCCAGCAGCTCCCGTTTTGGACAGGAGGGGGAGAATGAGCAGTTCTTC,CASSSRFGQEGENEQFF,TRBJ2-1,.,TRBV11-3,.
TGTGCCAGCAGCCCAGGGGGGCGAGAGACCCAGTACTTC,CASSPGGRETQYF,TRBJ2-5,.,TRBV27,.
TGTGCCAGCGCCAGACAGGGGGCAGGTCAAGAGACCCAGTACTTC,CASARQGAGQETQYF,TRBJ2-5,TRBD1,TRBV18,.
TGTGCCAGCAGTTACACCGGGACAGCCGCTAGGGGCTACACCTTC,CASSYTGTAARGYTF,TRBJ1-2,TRBD1,TRBV5-6,.
TGTGCCAGCAGTTTAAAAGGGGGCACTGAAGCTTTCTTT,CASSLKGGTEAFF,TRBJ1-1,.,TRBV12-3/TRBV12-4,.
TGTGCCAGCAGCTTTTCAGGAATGAACACTGAAGCTTTCTTT,CASSFSGMNTEAFF,TRBJ1-1,.,TRBV5-5,.
TGTGCCAGCAGCTTAGGTGTAGCCATACAAGAGACCCAGTACTTC,CASSLGVAIQETQYF,TRBJ2-5,.,TRBV7-2,.
TGTGCCAGCAGCCAAGATTGGCAAACGAACACCGGGGAGCTGTTTTTT,CASSQDWQTNTGELFF,TRBJ2-2,.,TRBV3-1/TRBV3-2,.
TGCGCCAGCAGCCCGTCACCGGGACAGGGAGTCCACGAGCAGTACTTC,CASSPSPGQGVHEQYF,TRBJ2-7,TRBD1,TRBV5-1,once
TGTGCCAGCAGTCTACTAGGCGGCGAGGGTCCCACCGGGGAGCTGTTTTTT,CASSLLGGEGPTGELFF,TRBJ2-2,.,TRBV9,few
TGTGCCAGCAGCTTAGGAGGGTCCTTGGTCAATGAGCAGTTCTTC,CASSLGGSLVNEQFF,TRBJ2-1,.,TRBV11-3,.
TGTGCCAGCAGCCGCGGACAGGGGCCCAACTATGGCTACACCTTC,CASSRGQGPNYGYTF,TRBJ1-2,TRBD1,TRBV7-3,.
TGTGCCAGCAGCCTGGGGATAGAGACCCAGTACTTC,CASSLGIETQYF,TRBJ2-5,.,TRBV3-1/TRBV3-2,.
TGTGCCAGCAGTCCCCTTGTCAACGGTCCCTCCTACGAGCAGTACTTC,CASSPLVNGPSYEQYF,TRBJ2-7,.,TRBV28,.
TGTGCCAGCAGCTTATGGGCAGGGGCGGGGCAGCCCCAGCATTTT,CASSLWAGAGQPQHF,TRBJ1-5,.,TRBV7-2,.
TGTGCCAGCAGCTACGGGACAGATCCCGAGCAGTACTTC,CASSYGTDPEQYF,TRBJ2-7,TRBD1,TRBV7-8,.
TGCACCAGCGCAAGGGTATTGGGGGAGGCTTACACAGATACGCAGTATTTT,CTSARVLGEAYTDTQYF,TRBJ2-3,.,TRBV1,.
TGTGCCAGCAGCCAATTGGGACAAGACACCGGGGAGCTGTTTTTT,CASSQLGQDTGELFF,TRBJ2-2,.,TRBV4-2,once